Detailed here is one T cell receptor (beta chain). Its matching antigen is unknown. This CDR3 contains 11 residues. Germline V gene lookup returns CDR1 SEHNR and CDR2 FQNEAQ (reference sequence). Trimming shortened V by 11 bases and J by 4 bases, and 11 bases separated the two germline ends. This sample was included in a study of CD8+CD57+ T cells in acquired aplastic anemia. In the study overall: DNA per sorted CD4+ or CD8+ sample ranged 0.2 to 27.4 ug, averaging roughly 3.3 ug. Study outcomes and limitations: Common to patients and controls were twenty-nine CD8+ CDR3 sequences.

CD8+CD57+ cell expansion, shown by flow cytometry, had occurred in the patients selected for sequencing. Everyone among the patients had severe acquired aplastic anemia. Patients were treatment-naive when blood was sampled. Using genomic DNA as the template, TCR beta VDJ and CDR3 profiling was carried out. TCRdb re-derived calls from the reads in MiXCR, one entry per CDR3 protein. This table has hundreds of thousands of distinct CDR3 sequences, around 32% appearing once. This chain links TRBV7-9 with TRBJ1-1; D is perhaps TRBD1 (5 bases). This sequence was found in a human donor with aplastic anemia. The sequenced sample consisted of sorted CD4+, CD8+, or CD8+CD57+ T cells (not recorded which) from PBMCs. CDR3: CADGGSTEAFF. The CDR3 nucleotides read TGTGCCGATGGGGGGAGCACTGAAGCTTTCTTT.